This T cell receptor (beta chain) originates from a study of response to subunit inactivated influenza vaccine (dated by TCRdb to 2016 to 2019). About the study as a whole: Deep quantitative T cell receptor repertoire profiling was used in the study to track responses to a trivalent subunit inactivated influenza vaccine.

Libraries were constructed by RT-PCR. Sequenced using an Illumina HiSeq 2500. The raw public data were reprocessed by TCRdb itself: fastp quality trimming at Q25, MiXCR clonotype calling, in-frame beta chains only. CDR3 protein sequences are deduplicated, and each keeps its most common genes and DNA. This sample is represented by approximately 730,000 distinct CDR3 sequences; roughly 13% of them were singletons. 5.5% to 7% of the sample goes to the ten largest clones. Trimming removed 2 bases from V and 5 bases from J, leaving 9 bases between the germline ends. Reading from cysteine to phenylalanine, the CDR3 counts 13 amino acids. The read is trimmed to its CDR3 DNA, 39 bases read in frame from base 1. General conclusions and limits of the study: The authors proposed that each seasonal influenza vaccination may bring in only a limited number of new T cells.

This clonotype has at least ten counts. There is no known antigen for this receptor. No qualities accompany the bases; no much larger clone lies one base away. The sequence is built from TRBV12-3 or TRBV12-4 and TRBJ2-5; TRBD2 might be the D gene, on 6 matching bases. This specimen was PBMCs from blood, taken approximately 15 days before vaccination. The receptor was derived from a middle-aged man who received an inactivated influenza vaccine. Donor details come from another sample of the same person, matched by shared clones. Here is the DNA: TGTGCCAGCAGTTTATTTAGCGGCGAGACCCAGTACTTC. The translation is CASSLFSGETQYF.